Shown below are 8 T cell receptor beta chains from a single sample sequenced in a study of T cell responses to AZD1222 COVID-19 vaccine. Profiling relied on immunoSEQ multiplex PCR, and the TCRdb table lists in-frame clones only, not all of them. Among 120,000 or so clones listed, 80% to 90% were seen once. The material was peripheral blood, obtained 28 days after the second AZD1222 dose. The receptors originated from an adult who received the AZD1222 COVID-19 vaccine.

The chain joins TRBV5-4 to TRBJ2-2; maybe TRBD1 (6 bases). Germline-derived CDR1 and CDR2 are SGHNT and YYREEE (reference sequence). V shed 0 bases and J shed 2 bases, with 11 bases lying between them. The CDR3 is made up of 16 amino acids. The CDR3 DNA sequence: TGTGCCAGCAGCTTGGCCAGGGGAAGAAACACCGGGGAGCTGTTTTTT. Residues: CASSLARGRNTGELFF.

This clone turned up a few times. This chain connects TRBV7-2 to TRBJ2-7, with D unresolved. This CDR3 has 14 amino acids. Germline values: CDR1 SGHTA, CDR2 FQGNSA. V shed 2 bases and J shed 0 bases, with 8 bases lying between them. CDR3 coding DNA: TGTGCCAGCAGCTTATCAGTCAGCTCCTACGAGCAGTACTTC. It encodes CASSLSVSSYEQYF.

J is TRBJ2-2 and V is TRBV7-8; 9 nucleotides agree with TRBD1. Losses at the gene ends were 4 bases for V and 3 bases for J; bases not matched to a gene: 3. There are 15 residues in the CDR3. Germline values: CDR1 SGHVS, CDR2 FQNEAQ. The CDR3 loop reads CASSSGQGYTGELFF. For the CDR3, the DNA is TGTGCCAGCAGCTCGGGACAGGGATACACCGGGGAGCTGTTTTTT.

The V and J genes are TRBV5-1 and TRBJ2-3; 13 positions match TRBD2. Germline-derived CDR1 and CDR2 are SGHRS and YFSETQ. Losses at the gene ends were 3 bases for V and 8 bases for J; bases not matched to a gene: 18. The CDR3 has 19 residues. DNA for the CDR3: TGCGCCAGCAGCTCCTCTATAACGCGTACTAGCGGGGGGGCCGGTACGCAGTATTTT. The encoded protein is CASSSSITRTSGGAGTQYF.

This clone was seen a handful of times. This chain connects TRBV2 to TRBJ2-7; D is perhaps TRBD2 (5 bases). The CDR3 is 15 amino acids. The V gene lost 8 bases and the J gene lost 6 bases, with 23 bases spanning the gap. CDR1 and CDR2 from the germline V gene are SNHLY and FYNNEI. The CDR3 protein is CASSSGLPPLGEQYF. The CDR3 DNA reads as TGTGCCAGCTCCTCTGGACTCCCACCTTTGGGCGAGCAGTACTTC.

The chain has TRBV3-1 (or the pseudogene TRBV3-2) and TRBJ2-5, with 7 bases identical to TRBD1. The length of the CDR3 is 15 residues. Germline CDR1 reads LGHDT; CDR2 reads YNNKEL (reference sequence). The V gene end was trimmed by 4 bases and the J gene end by 1 base; junction bases not matched to a gene: 6. This CDR3 reads CASSPTQGVQETQYF. CDR3 sequence (DNA): TGTGCCAGCAGCCCCACCCAGGGGGTCCAAGAGACCCAGTACTTC.

This clone was counted once. The V gene is TRBV28, the J gene TRBJ1-2; no definite D call. Germline CDR1 is MDHEN and CDR2 is SYDVKM. The V end lost 11 bases, the J end lost 4 bases, and 17 bases lay between the germline ends. The CDR3 sequence is 13 residues long. The DNA for the CDR3 is TGTGCCGTGGATGGGGTCCTCAGCTATGGCTACACCTTC. Translating gives CAVDGVLSYGYTF.

The chain couples TRBV6-5 to TRBJ1-2; D gene ambiguous. Germline-derived CDR1 and CDR2 are MNHEY and SVGAGI. CDR3 size: 13 residues. The V end lost 2 bases, the J end lost 6 bases, and 10 bases lay between the germline ends. The CDR3 DNA follows: TGTGCCAGCAGTTACAGAAGGGTAAATGGCTACACCTTC. Its protein is CASSYRRVNGYTF.